A single sample gave rise to the 13 T cell receptor beta chains below, sequenced in a study of control samples from healthy donors and cancer patients. The table came from immunoSEQ multiplex PCR; TCRdb's copy has only in-frame clones and leaves some out. The sample records roughly 100,000 clones, roughly 88% being singletons. Sequenced: blood. These receptors all come from a young man in good health.

V is TRBV15 and J is TRBJ2-3, with D perhaps given as TRBD1 or TRBD2 (6 bases each). V lost 2 bases to trimming and J lost 2 bases, with 11 bases between them. Germline V gene sequence: CDR1 LNHNV, CDR2 YYDKDF (reference sequence). There are 15 residues in the CDR3. CDR3 in DNA: TGTGCCACCAGCAGACAAAGGGGGGTCACAGATACGCAGTATTTT. Protein: CATSRQRGVTDTQYF.

The chain uses TRBV28 and TRBJ2-2; the match to TRBD1 covers 8 bases. CDR1 MDHEN and CDR2 SYDVKM come from the germline V gene. V shed 6 bases and J 3 bases; nucleotides not matched to a gene: 3. This CDR3 has 14 residues. Here the CDR3 DNA reads TGTGCCAGCAGGACAGGGGTGGACACCGGGGAGCTGTTTTTT. Amino acid sequence: CASRTGVDTGELFF.

The chain uses TRBV6-5 and TRBJ1-2; possibly TRBD1 for D (6 bases). CDR1 MNHEY and CDR2 SVGAGI come from the germline V gene. V shed 2 bases and J shed 0 bases, with 10 bases lying between them. The CDR3 covers 15 residues. Here the CDR3 DNA reads TGTGCCAGCAGTTACAGACGACAGGCTAACTATGGCTACACCTTC. It codes for CASSYRRQANYGYTF.

The chain couples TRBV6-1 to TRBJ2-7, with a tentative D call TRBD2 (7 bases). With 1 base removed from V and 3 bases from J, the gap between germline ends came to 16 bases. Germline V gives CDR1 MNHNS, CDR2 SASEGT. The CDR3 length is 16 residues. The CDR3 nucleotides read TGTGCCAGCAGTGAAGGGAATGGACTAGGGGGCTACGAGCAGTACTTC. Translated, it gives CASSEGNGLGGYEQYF.

J is TRBJ2-2 and V is TRBV19; TRBD1 matches 7 bases. This CDR3 has 15 residues. The germline CDR1 and CDR2 sequences are LNHDA and SQIVND (reference sequence). J was trimmed by 1 base and V by 5 bases; bases with no gene match: 4. DNA of the CDR3: TGTGCCAGTAGTTACAGGGGTTTGAACACCGGGGAGCTGTTTTTT. It yields the protein CASSYRGLNTGELFF.

The chain carries TRBV7-2 and TRBJ2-7, with D perhaps TRBD2 (5 bases). This CDR3 region has 14 residues. Trimming cost V 5 bases and J 0 bases, with 11 bases left between them. CDR1 and CDR2 (germline): SGHTA, FQGNSA. In DNA form, the CDR3 reads TGTGCCAGCAGCCCAAGGACTGGCTCCTACGAGCAGTACTTC. Protein product: CASSPRTGSYEQYF.

This clone has a handful of counts. The chain uses TRBV29-1 and TRBJ2-3; 9 bases match TRBD2. Trimming took 4 bases from V and 2 from J; bases not matched to a gene: 4. The CDR3 length is 14 residues. CDR1 is SQVTM, CDR2 ANQGSEA, per germline. As DNA, the CDR3 is TGCAGCGTTGGGACTAGCGTGAACACAGATACGCAGTATTTT. Translation: CSVGTSVNTDTQYF.

The chain combines TRBV7-2 with TRBJ1-6; no definite D call. Germline CDR1 SGHTA, CDR2 FQGNSA. V dropped 2 bases and J dropped 4 bases, with 18 bases sitting between them. CDR3 length equals 18 residues. Written as DNA, the CDR3 is TGTGCCAGCAGCTTATCTAGCAGTCCAAATTGGTATAATTCACCCCTCCACTTT. Amino acid sequence: CASSLSSSPNWYNSPLHF.

This clone has a single count. The chain uses TRBV24-1 and TRBJ1-3; no firm D call. Germline loops: CDR1 KGHDR, CDR2 SFDVKD. The CDR3 loop spans 14 amino acids. V lost 4 bases and J 0 bases, leaving 6 bases between the germline ends. CDR3: CATSDRNSGNTIYF. CDR3 bases: TGTGCCACCAGTGACAGGAACTCTGGAAACACCATATATTTT.

The count of this clone is one. V and J are TRBV28 and TRBJ1-2; 10 nucleotides align to TRBD1. Trimming cost V 5 bases and J 6 bases; bases outside gene matches: 12. Germline values: CDR1 MDHEN, CDR2 SYDVKM. This CDR3 is 16 amino acids long. CDR3 loop: CASSRIPGTGVNGYTF. CDR3 nucleotides: TGTGCCAGCAGTAGAATCCCCGGGACAGGGGTAAATGGCTACACCTTC.

The chain recombines TRBV15 with TRBJ2-7, with 14 bases lining up with TRBD2. V was clipped by 5 bases and J by 5 bases; unmatched bases: 5. Germline CDR1 is LNHNV and CDR2 is YYDKDF (reference sequence). The CDR3 loop spans 15 amino acids. The CDR3: CATSEEGLAGDEQYF. In DNA, the CDR3 is TGTGCCACCAGCGAGGAGGGACTAGCGGGAGACGAGCAGTACTTC.

The V gene is TRBV28, the J gene TRBJ1-2; D unresolved. This CDR3 has 14 residues. The V gene's germline CDR1 is MDHEN and CDR2 SYDVKM. Between the trimmed V and J ends, which lost 5 bases and 3 bases, there was a span of 13 bases. The CDR3 nucleotides read TGTGCCAGCAGTCGACAAGGCGGGCACTATGGCTACACCTTC. Protein: CASSRQGGHYGYTF.

The chain uses TRBV27 and TRBJ1-2; D gene unclear. V dropped 8 bases and J dropped 2 bases, with 21 bases sitting between them. CDR1 is MNHEY, CDR2 SMNVEV, per germline (reference sequence). This CDR3 is built from 16 residues. The CDR3 DNA reads as TGTGCCAGCCGGTTTGGAACTAAGGCGGGCAACTATGGCTACACCTTC. Protein product: CASRFGTKAGNYGYTF.